One T cell receptor (beta chain) is described in this entry. Its antigen is currently unknown. This record comes from a study of cytomegalovirus exposure and HLA in healthy donors. This CDR3 spans 13 amino acids. Germline assignment: CDR1 LNHDA and CDR2 SQIVND (reference sequence). V gave up 5 bases and J gave up 8 bases; unmatched junction bases: 5. Nominally healthy donors were sampled, though unrecorded immune exposures were likely. Primers: 60 Vbeta forward and 13 Jbeta reverse. Sequencing was performed with immunoSEQ multiplex PCR; in TCRdb, only in-frame clones are kept and a portion is missing. The sample shows approximately 79,000 clones, over 70% of them seen only once. Study-wide findings and caveats: Apparent HLA restriction characterized most CMV-associated TCR beta chains in a later analysis. CMV antigen specificity of three CMV-associated chains was confirmed in vitro. In an earlier analysis, about 87% or about 30%: the productive usage of most TCR beta V segments.

V is TRBV19 and J is TRBJ2-1, with 8 bases identical to TRBD1. Sample: PBMCs. The receptor was derived from a boy under 18 in good health and CMV-seronegative. CDR3 sequence (DNA): TGTGCCAGTAGTTCCGGACAGGGCTATGAGCAGTTCTTC. Protein product: CASSSGQGYEQFF. Full variable domain (outside the CDR3, taken from reference TRBV19 and TRBJ2-1): DGGITQSPKYLFRKEGQNVTLSCEQNLNHDAMYWYRQDPGQGLRLIYYSQIVNDFQKGDIAEGYSVSREKKESFPLTVTSAQKNPTAFYLCASSSGQGYEQFFGPGTRLTVL.